These 26 T cell receptor beta chains originate from one sample sequenced in a study of follicular helper T cells after annual influenza vaccination. The time point here: 2015-2016 season, pre-vaccination. This table comes from immunoSEQ multiplex PCR, and its TCRdb copy is limited to in-frame clones, with some not included. The sample holds 9,500 to 15,000 clones, approximately 80% seen once. The sample was CXCR5+ CD38- circulating T follicular helper cells from blood, taken on the day of influenza vaccination. Subset denoted: circulating Tfh, non-naive CD4+CXCR5+PD-1+ (ICOS+CD38+ or ICOS-CD38-). These receptors were collected from an adult who received the influenza vaccine.

The chain recombines TRBV11-2 with TRBJ2-7, with D possibly being TRBD1 (6 bases). Trimming took off 6 bases at V and 0 bases at J, with 18 bases between the two ends. The CDR3 length is 16 residues. The germline CDR1 and CDR2 sequences are SGHAT and FQNNGV. The CDR3 nucleotides are TGTGCCAGCAGTTCGACGCAAACAGGGCTCTCCTACGAGCAGTACTTC. Amino acids: CASSSTQTGLSYEQYF. The full variable domain, its missing parts supplied by reference TRBV11-2 and TRBJ2-7, is EAGVAQSPRYKIIEKRQSVAFWCNPISGHATLYWYQQILGQGPKLLIQFQNNGVVDDSQLPKDRFSAERLKGVDSTLKIQPAKLEDSAVYLCASSSTQTGLSYEQYFGPGTRLTVT.

This clone was seen a few times. The CDR3 nucleotides read TGTGCCTCAGGGGGGGGCTTGGGGTACGAGCAGTACTTC. Amino acid sequence: CASGGGLGYEQYF. The V call is TRBV2, the J call TRBJ2-7, with D perhaps given as TRBD1 or TRBD2 (7 bases each). CDR1 is SNHLY, CDR2 FYNNEI, per germline. The CDR3 length is 13 residues. Trimming left V 11 bases short and J 4 bases short, with 18 bases between. The full variable domain, in which reference TRBV2 and TRBJ2-7 provide the parts outside the CDR3, is EPEVTQTPSHQVTQMGQEVILRCVPISNHLYFYWYRQILGQKVEFLVSFYNNEISEKSEIFDDQFSVERPDGSNFTLKIRSTKLEDSAMYFCASGGGLGYEQYFGPGTRLTVT.

J is TRBJ2-5 and V is TRBV7-9; possibly TRBD1 or TRBD2 for D (6 bases each). Germline values: CDR1 SEHNR, CDR2 FQNEAQ (reference sequence). This CDR3 has 14 residues. The V end lost 7 bases, the J end lost 5 bases, and 17 bases lay between the germline ends. This CDR3 is CASILGGGRETQYF. DNA of the CDR3: TGTGCCAGCATCCTCGGAGGGGGTCGGGAGACCCAGTACTTC.

The J gene is TRBJ2-5, the V gene TRBV2; TRBD1 aligns across 7 bases. The CDR3 runs to 14 residues. The ends lost 8 bases at V and 2 bases at J; junction bases unmatched: 8. CDR1 SNHLY and CDR2 FYNNEI come from the germline V gene. The CDR3 loop is CASARDRQQETQYF. The CDR3 region has the DNA TGTGCCAGCGCCCGGGACAGACAACAAGAGACCCAGTACTTC.

The V and J genes are TRBV6-1 and TRBJ2-7; D remains ambiguous. V gave up 2 bases and J gave up 3 bases, with 14 bases separating them. CDR1 and CDR2 from the germline V gene are MNHNS and SASEGT. The CDR3 runs 15 residues. The CDR3 protein is CASSEMWDPLYEQYF. In DNA, the CDR3 is TGTGCCAGCAGTGAAATGTGGGATCCTCTCTACGAGCAGTACTTC.

This clone has more than one count but fewer than ten. This chain connects TRBV5-1 to TRBJ2-7; a possible D gene is TRBD1 (6 bases). The V end was cut by 4 bases, the J end by 6 bases, with 23 bases between. In germline, CDR1 is SGHRS, CDR2 YFSETQ. The CDR3 totals 16 residues. The CDR3 loop reads CASSPTGTHGYPEQYF. CDR3 coding DNA: TGCGCCAGCAGCCCTACCGGGACACATGGGTACCCCGAGCAGTACTTC.

This clone was detected only once. The rearrangement uses TRBV4-3 and TRBJ2-2, with TRBD2 as a possible D gene (5 bases). CDR3 size: 19 residues. Germline V CDR1 and CDR2: LGHNA, YSLEER. V gave up 1 base and J gave up 7 bases, with 25 bases separating them. CDR3 coding DNA: TGCGCCAGCAGCCAAGCCCTAATCAACCGGGGATCGCAAGGCGGGGAGCTGTTTTTT. This codes for CASSQALINRGSQGGELFF.

The chain links TRBV19 to TRBJ1-5; no firm D call. The CDR3 is 14 residues long. V lost 3 bases to trimming and J lost 3 bases, with 9 bases between them. Germline loops: CDR1 LNHDA, CDR2 SQIVND (reference sequence). CDR3 loop: CASSIGSLNQPQHF. DNA of the CDR3: TGTGCCAGTAGTATCGGCAGCCTCAATCAGCCCCAGCATTTT.

This sequence joins TRBV9 and TRBJ2-7; 11 bases agree with TRBD2. The CDR3 spans 19 residues. CDR1 is SGDLS and CDR2 is YYNGEE in the germline V gene. Trimming removed 0 bases from V and 0 bases from J; junction bases left unmatched: 11. The CDR3: CASSVVFASGGPYSYEQYF. The DNA for the CDR3 is TGTGCCAGCAGCGTAGTATTCGCTAGCGGGGGGCCGTACTCCTACGAGCAGTACTTC.

The chain is built from TRBV11-2 and TRBJ1-1; D gene ambiguous. V lost 1 base and J 3 bases, leaving 6 bases between the germline ends. Germline lookup yields CDR1 SGHAT and CDR2 FQNNGV. CDR3 size: 13 residues. The CDR3 coding sequence is TGTGCCAGCAGCTTAGTCGGGGACACTGAAGCTTTCTTT. This encodes CASSLVGDTEAFF.

The chain employs TRBV27 and TRBJ1-6, with 7 bases that match TRBD1. The CDR3 has 18 amino acids. CDR1 is MNHEY, CDR2 SMNVEV, per germline (reference sequence). The ends lost 6 bases at V and 3 bases at J; junction bases unmatched: 14. The DNA for the CDR3 is TGTGCCAGCAGCAAAAAGGCACAGGGGACAATCTATAATTCACCCCTCCACTTT. Translation: CASSKKAQGTIYNSPLHF.

The genes are TRBV21-1 and TRBJ2-7; TRBD1, as called in the table, went unchecked against the DNA. TRBV21-1 counts as a pseudogene. The CDR3 has 13 residues. The CDR3 spells CASTNRGQEEQYF. The CDR3 nucleotides read TGTGCCAGCACTAACCGAGGACAGGAAGAGCAGTACTTC.

The count of this clone is one. The rearrangement uses TRBV11-2 and TRBJ2-1; D remains unclear. Trimming took 4 bases from V and 0 from J, leaving 10 bases between them. CDR1 is SGHAT and CDR2 is FQNNGV in the germline V gene. CDR3 length: 15 amino acids. The chain's CDR3 is CASSSGRSSYNEQFF. The DNA of the CDR3 is TGTGCCAGCAGCTCAGGCAGGAGCTCCTACAATGAGCAGTTCTTC.

This clone was observed a handful of times. The chain employs TRBV27 and TRBJ1-2; D call uncertain. The germline V and J ends were trimmed by 6 bases and 1 base, with 9 bases remaining between them. The CDR3 is made up of 13 amino acids. Germline assignment: CDR1 MNHEY and CDR2 SMNVEV (reference sequence). The CDR3 region has the DNA TGTGCCAGCAGCCCGGGGTATAACTATGGCTACACCTTC. As protein: CASSPGYNYGYTF.

The chain employs TRBV30 and TRBJ1-6; D unresolved. The length of the CDR3 is 11 residues. V was pared by 5 bases and J by 5 bases, with 4 bases between. Germline CDR1 and CDR2: GTSNPN and SVGIG (reference sequence). In DNA, the CDR3 is TGTGCCTGGGAAAATAATTCACCCCTCCACTTT. Its translation: CAWENNSPLHF.

The gene calls are TRBV5-3 and TRBJ2-1, with 10 bases lining up with TRBD1. TRBV5-3 is an ORF, with its function uncertain. CDR3 length: 16 amino acids. J was trimmed by 6 bases and V by 4 bases; bases with no gene match: 10. CDR3 DNA sequence: TGTGCCAGAAGCCACCTTCCGGGACAGGGGAGCAATGAGCAGTTCTTC. This translates into CARSHLPGQGSNEQFF.

A single count supports this clone. This sequence joins TRBV10-1 and TRBJ2-1, with 8 bases aligning to TRBD1. The germline V gene has CDR1 WNHNN and CDR2 SYGVQD (reference sequence). V lost 7 bases, J lost 3 bases, and 5 bases stayed unmatched. The CDR3 has 14 amino acids. CDR3 in amino acids: CASNDRGLYNEQFF. DNA for the CDR3: TGCGCCAGCAACGACAGGGGTCTCTACAATGAGCAGTTCTTC.

V is TRBV6-5 and J is TRBJ1-6, with unresolved D. Germline values: CDR1 MNHEY, CDR2 SVGAGI. The CDR3 spans 16 residues. With 0 bases removed from V and 5 bases from J, the gap between germline ends came to 11 bases. The CDR3: CASSYSLHSDNSPLHF. CDR3 nucleotides: TGTGCCAGCAGTTACTCACTCCACTCTGATAATTCACCCCTCCACTTT.

A few counts support this clone. The gene calls are TRBV11-2 and TRBJ1-6; D is ambiguous. The CDR3 covers 16 residues. With 4 bases removed from V and 6 bases from J, the gap between germline ends came to 16 bases. The germline V gene has CDR1 SGHAT and CDR2 FQNNGV. The CDR3 loop is CASSSRPTRINSPLHF. The DNA of the CDR3 is TGTGCCAGCAGCTCCCGGCCGACGAGGATTAATTCACCCCTCCACTTT.

A few counts support this clone. The genes are TRBV19 and TRBJ1-6, with TRBD1 matching over 9 bases. Trimming removed 5 bases from V and 7 bases from J; junction bases left unmatched: 6. CDR1 and CDR2 (germline): LNHDA, SQIVND (reference sequence). This CDR3 is 15 amino acids long. The CDR3 DNA reads as TGTGCCAGTAGTGTGAACAGGGGGCGGAATTCACCCCTCCACTTT. Its translation: CASSVNRGRNSPLHF. Full variable domain (rest looked up from reference TRBV19 and TRBJ1-6): DGGITQSPKYLFRKEGQNVTLSCEQNLNHDAMYWYRQDPGQGLRLIYYSQIVNDFQKGDIAEGYSVSREKKESFPLTVTSAQKNPTAFYLCASSVNRGRNSPLHFGNGTRLTVT.

The chain joins TRBV5-6 to TRBJ1-1, with 8 bases lining up with TRBD1. The germline gives CDR1 SGHDT, CDR2 YYEEEE. This CDR3 has 14 residues. Germline trimming cut 4 bases from V and 5 bases from J; bases unmatched to any gene: 7. The CDR3 region has the DNA TGTGCCAGCAGCCGCAGGGGGCCGGGAACTGAAGCTTTCTTT. Translated, it gives CASSRRGPGTEAFF.

The gene calls are TRBV12-1 and TRBJ1-5. TRBV12-1 is a recognized pseudogene. This CDR3 has 15 amino acids. In nucleotides, the CDR3 is TGTGCCAGCAGCCGTCCCGGGGCAGGGAGACCGCCCCAGCATTTT. It is translated as CASSRPGAGRPPQHF.

The chain joins TRBV9 to TRBJ2-5; D is undetermined. The CDR3 sequence is 12 residues long. Germline CDR1 SGDLS, CDR2 YYNGEE. Trimming removed 3 bases at V and 4 bases at J, with 7 bases between. In nucleotides, the CDR3 is TGTGCCAGCAGCGCCAGCCCAGAGACCCAGTACTTC. Its protein product is CASSASPETQYF. Full variable domain (missing parts from reference TRBV9 and TRBJ2-5): DSGVTQTPKHLITATGQRVTLRCSPRSGDLSVYWYQQSLDQGLQFLIQYYNGEERAKGNILERFSAQQFPDLHSELNLSSLELGDSALYFCASSASPETQYFGPGTRLLVL.

In DNA, the CDR3 is TGTGCCAGCAGCCCGGCAGGGGCTGGCTCCTACGAGCAGTACTTC. Its translation is CASSPAGAGSYEQYF. The chain carries TRBV4-2 and TRBJ2-7, with TRBD1 as a possible D gene (6 bases). Germline lookup yields CDR1 LGHNA and CDR2 YNFKEQ. The CDR3 length is 15 residues. With 4 bases removed from V and 0 bases from J, the gap between germline ends came to 13 bases.

The J gene is TRBJ2-5, the V gene TRBV4-3; D possibly corresponds to TRBD2 (6 bases). The CDR3 has 13 residues. Germline values: CDR1 LGHNA, CDR2 YSLEER. The ends were cut back, 3 bases at V and 2 bases at J, with 7 bases in the middle. CDR3 in amino acids: CASSHAGQETQYF. DNA for the CDR3: TGCGCCAGCAGCCACGCGGGGCAAGAGACCCAGTACTTC.

The chain couples TRBV7-2 to TRBJ1-2, with D possibly being TRBD1 (6 bases). From germline, CDR1 is SGHTA and CDR2 FQGNSA. V was cut by 8 bases and J by 3 bases, with 19 bases left in between. The CDR3 length is 15 residues. As DNA, the CDR3 is TGTGCCAGCGCTAGAGGGGGTATCCGGGACTATGGCTACACCTTC. This gives the protein CASARGGIRDYGYTF.